The T cell receptor beta chain described here comes from a study of blood T cell repertoires in COVID-19. In the study overall: Samples representing acute and convalescent COVID-19 were sourced from the United States, Italy and Spain. T cells, B-cell-depleted T cells, or PBMCs provided the cDNA or gDNA that served as material.

V was cut by 5 bases and J by 1 base, with 11 bases left in between. CDR3 size: 14 residues. The germline gives CDR1 SGHAT, CDR2 FQNNGV. Authors' analysis steps: Researchers report that nucleated cell counts were estimated from reference gene primer amplification. Assay used: immunoSEQ multiplex PCR; TCRdb lists only in-frame clones, some missing. The DNA was the basis for D and trimming; V, J and clone size are from that table. This table holds some 280,000 clones, roughly 80% found once. The receptor was isolated from a woman in her forties or fifties with active or convalescent COVID-19. The sequencing input was peripheral blood. The V gene is TRBV11-2, the J gene TRBJ2-5; D is possibly TRBD1 (6 bases). In DNA form, the CDR3 reads TGTGCCAGCAGCCCTACAGGGTTCCAAGAGACCCAGTACTTC. Protein: CASSPTGFQETQYF.